This T cell receptor (beta chain) originates from a study of shared T cell receptors in the human thymus. Profiled with immunoSEQ multiplex PCR; TCRdb holds only in-frame clones, not every one. This sample carries 500,000 to 850,000 clones, roughly 86% of them seen once, and the ten largest clones take 0.0094%. Trimming took 2 bases from V and 3 from J, leaving 8 bases between them. The CDR3 length is 13 residues. Germline V gives CDR1 MDHEN, CDR2 SYDVKM. The data were also submitted as part of a second study, on human thymus T cells. That paper notes: The thymus was resected at corrective cardiac surgery. What related research reported was that thymic repertoires overlapped highly among unrelated individuals.

The chain uses TRBV28 and TRBJ2-7, with D maybe TRBD1 (5 bases). The receptor comes from a boy younger than two with a congenital heart defect. The sample was thymocytes. This CDR3 is CASSLTDSYEQYF. The CDR3 DNA reads TGTGCCAGCAGTTTAACCGACAGCTACGAGCAGTACTTC.